This entry is about one TCR beta chain. The data were obtained in a study of TIL therapy for anti-PD-1-resistant metastatic lung cancer. Time point here: pre-treatment sample, taken before nivolumab and TIL therapy. Tumor tissue came from excised metastases, mostly pleural nodules or supraclavicular lymph nodes. The immunoSEQ assay was v3. Repertoires were generated with immunoSEQ multiplex PCR, while TCRdb's copy carries only in-frame clones and drops some. Of about 25,000 clones listed, over 60% are singletons. The CDR3 has 14 residues. With 6 bases clipped from V and 6 bases from J, the junction kept 8 bases outside the gene matches. Germline V gene lookup returns CDR1 PRHDT and CDR2 FYEKMQ (reference sequence).

The TCR was taken from a person aged 25 to 85 with non-small cell lung cancer. The material was tumor tissue, obtained at baseline. The chain links TRBV13 to TRBJ2-7; 10 bases line up with TRBD1. The CDR3 DNA is TGTGCCAGCAGACGGGGACAGGGGTCCCTCGAGCAGTACTTC. The encoded protein is CASRRGQGSLEQYF.